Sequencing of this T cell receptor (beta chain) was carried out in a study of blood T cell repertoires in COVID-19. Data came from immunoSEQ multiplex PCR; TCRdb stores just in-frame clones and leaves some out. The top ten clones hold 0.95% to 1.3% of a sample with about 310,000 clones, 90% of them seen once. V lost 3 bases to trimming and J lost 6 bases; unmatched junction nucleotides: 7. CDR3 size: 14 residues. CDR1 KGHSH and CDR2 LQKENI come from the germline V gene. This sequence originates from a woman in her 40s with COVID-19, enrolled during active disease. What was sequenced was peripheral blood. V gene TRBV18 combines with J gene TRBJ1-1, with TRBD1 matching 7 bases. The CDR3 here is CASSPDRVAAEAFF. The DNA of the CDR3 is TGTGCCAGCTCACCTGACAGGGTGGCAGCTGAAGCTTTCTTT.